The TCR beta chain described here comes from a study of blood T cell repertoires in COVID-19. There are 15 residues in the CDR3. Germline CDR1 is MGHRA and CDR2 is YSYEKL. Trimming cost V 2 bases and J 7 bases, with 15 bases left between them. The method was immunoSEQ multiplex PCR; TCRdb's version includes in-frame clones alone and lacks a portion of them. The profile shows 37,000 or so clones, 85% to 90% of them singletons. The receptor comes from a man aged 65-85 years with acute or convalescent COVID-19. The V and J genes are TRBV4-1 and TRBJ1-5, with D maybe TRBD1 (5 bases). Source material: peripheral blood. This chain's CDR3 is CASSQTGGVIQPQHF. In nucleotides, the CDR3 is TGCGCCAGCAGCCAAACCGGGGGAGTAATCCAGCCCCAGCATTTT.